This T cell receptor (beta chain) was documented in a study of beta chain features in type 1 diabetes. cDNA synthesis used the whole RNA isolate, giving expressed TCRB sequences. Assay used: immunoSEQ multiplex PCR; TCRdb lists only in-frame clones, some missing. The sample shows about 930,000 clones, 17% of them seen only once. Germline assignment: CDR1 SGHVS and CDR2 FQNEAQ. The CDR3 contains 13 residues. V gave up 5 bases and J gave up 4 bases, with 9 bases separating them. This clonotype originated in a woman aged 18-29 years in good health. The sample was naive CD4+ T cells from blood. V usage is TRBV7-8 and J usage is TRBJ1-3; D is uncertain. The DNA for the CDR3 is TGTGCCAGCAGCGCAGCGACAGGAAACACCATATATTTT. This sequence encodes CASSAATGNTIYF.